This TCR beta chain was found in a study of identical twins. Template switching (which added a universal primer site) was used, and cDNA carried unique molecular identifiers. TCRdb re-called the 5' RACE reads through MiXCR, storing one row per CDR3 protein. The sample consists of about 490,000 distinct CDR3 sequences, 15% of them appearing once. This clonotype has more than one count but fewer than ten. Its antigen remains unidentified. The study, taken as a whole, reports: Recombination models fit unrelated individuals' TCR alpha sharing but underestimated twins'.

These records were also assigned to another study, of yellow fever vaccine responses in identical twins.

This sequence originates from a woman aged 18-29 years in good health. Source material: CD4+ T cells sorted from blood.

Written as DNA, the CDR3 is TGTGCCAGCAGCTCTAGTGCGGGGAACTACGAGCAGTACTTC. Protein sequence: CASSSSAGNYEQYF. The chain links TRBV7-6 to TRBJ2-7; D is possibly TRBD2 (6 bases). The V and J ends lost 4 bases and 3 bases respectively, with 13 bases between them. Germline V gene sequence: CDR1 SGHVS, CDR2 FNYEAQ. This CDR3 contains 14 residues.